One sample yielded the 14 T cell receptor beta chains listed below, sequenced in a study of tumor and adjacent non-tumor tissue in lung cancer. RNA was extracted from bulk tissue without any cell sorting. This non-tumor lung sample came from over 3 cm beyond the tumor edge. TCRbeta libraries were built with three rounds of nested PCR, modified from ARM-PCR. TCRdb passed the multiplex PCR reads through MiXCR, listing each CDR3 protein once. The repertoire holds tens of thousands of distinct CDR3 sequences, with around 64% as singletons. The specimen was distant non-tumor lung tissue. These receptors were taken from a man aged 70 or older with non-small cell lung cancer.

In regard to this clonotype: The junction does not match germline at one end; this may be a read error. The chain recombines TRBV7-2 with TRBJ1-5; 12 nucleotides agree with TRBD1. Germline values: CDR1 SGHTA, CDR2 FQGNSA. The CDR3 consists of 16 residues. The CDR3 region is CASSPRDRGLNQLQHF. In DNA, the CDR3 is TGTGCCAGCAGCCCCCGGGACAGGGGGCTCAATCAGCTCCAGCATTTT.

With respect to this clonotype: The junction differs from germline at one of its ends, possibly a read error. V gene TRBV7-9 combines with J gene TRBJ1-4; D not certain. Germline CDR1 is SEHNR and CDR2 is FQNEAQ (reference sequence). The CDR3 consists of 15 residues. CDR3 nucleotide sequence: TGCGGCAGCAGCTTAGATGGGCCGCCAAGGGAAAAACTGTTTTTT. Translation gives CGSSLDGPPREKLFF.

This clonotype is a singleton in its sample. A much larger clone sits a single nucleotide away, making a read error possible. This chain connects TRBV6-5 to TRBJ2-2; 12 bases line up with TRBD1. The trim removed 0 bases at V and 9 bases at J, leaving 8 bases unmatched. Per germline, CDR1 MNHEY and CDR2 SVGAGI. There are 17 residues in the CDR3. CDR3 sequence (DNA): TGTGCCAGCAGTTACTCGGGACAGGGGGCCGAGACCCGGGAGCTGTTTTTT. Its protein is CASSYSGQGAETRELFF.

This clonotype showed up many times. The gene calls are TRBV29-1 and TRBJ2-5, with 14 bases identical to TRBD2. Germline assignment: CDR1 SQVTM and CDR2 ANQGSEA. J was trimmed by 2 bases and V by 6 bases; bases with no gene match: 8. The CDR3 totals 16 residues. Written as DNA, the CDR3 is TGCAGCGTGGGGGGAAGACTAGCGGGAGGGCAAGAGACCCAGTACTTC. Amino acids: CSVGGRLAGGQETQYF.

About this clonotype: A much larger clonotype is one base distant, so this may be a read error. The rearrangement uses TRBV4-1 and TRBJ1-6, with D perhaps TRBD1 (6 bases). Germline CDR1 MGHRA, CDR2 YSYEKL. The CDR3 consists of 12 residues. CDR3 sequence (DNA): TGCGCCAACAGCCACAGGGATTCACCCCTCCACTTT. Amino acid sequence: CANSHRDSPLHF.

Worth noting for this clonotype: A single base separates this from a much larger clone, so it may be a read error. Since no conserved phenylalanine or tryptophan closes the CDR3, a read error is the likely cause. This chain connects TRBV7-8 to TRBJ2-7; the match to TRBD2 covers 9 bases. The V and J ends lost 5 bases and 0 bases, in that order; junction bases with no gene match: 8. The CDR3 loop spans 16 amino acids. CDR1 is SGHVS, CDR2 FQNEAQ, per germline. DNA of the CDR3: TGTGCCAGCAGCCTGGGACTAGCCCCGAGCTCCTACGAGCAGTACCTC. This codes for CASSLGLAPSSYEQYL.

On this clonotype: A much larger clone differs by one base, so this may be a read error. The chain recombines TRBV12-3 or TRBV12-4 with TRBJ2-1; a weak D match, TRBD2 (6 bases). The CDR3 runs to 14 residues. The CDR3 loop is CASKGGGPGGEHFF. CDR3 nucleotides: TGTGCCAGCAAGGGCGGCGGGCCCGGGGGTGAGCACTTCTTC.

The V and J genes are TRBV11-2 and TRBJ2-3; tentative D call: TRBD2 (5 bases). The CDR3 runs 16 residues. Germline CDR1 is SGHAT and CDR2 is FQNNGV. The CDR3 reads CPSSPLGLAPADTQYF. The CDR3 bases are TGTCCTAGCAGCCCCCTGGGCCTGGCCCCTGCAGATACGCAGTATTTT.

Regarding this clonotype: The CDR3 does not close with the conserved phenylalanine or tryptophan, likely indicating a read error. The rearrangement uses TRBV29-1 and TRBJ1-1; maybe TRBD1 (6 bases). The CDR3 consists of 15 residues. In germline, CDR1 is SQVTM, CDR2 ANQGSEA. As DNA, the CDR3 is TGCAGTGTTGAAACGGGGGGCAGGGCTAGCACTGAAGCTTTCTCT. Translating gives CSVETGGRASTEAFS.

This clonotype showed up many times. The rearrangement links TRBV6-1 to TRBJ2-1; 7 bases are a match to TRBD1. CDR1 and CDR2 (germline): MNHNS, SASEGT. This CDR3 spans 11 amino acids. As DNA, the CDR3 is TGTGCTATAGGGGGCCACAATGAGCAGTTCTTC. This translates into CAIGGHNEQFF.

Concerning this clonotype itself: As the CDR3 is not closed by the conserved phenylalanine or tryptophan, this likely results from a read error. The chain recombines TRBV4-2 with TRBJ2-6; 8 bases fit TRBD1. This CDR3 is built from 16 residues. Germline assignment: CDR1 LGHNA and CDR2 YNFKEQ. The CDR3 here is CGSSPTGGSGANVLTY. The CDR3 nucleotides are TGTGGCAGCAGCCCTACAGGGGGCTCTGGGGCCAACGTCCTGACTTAC.

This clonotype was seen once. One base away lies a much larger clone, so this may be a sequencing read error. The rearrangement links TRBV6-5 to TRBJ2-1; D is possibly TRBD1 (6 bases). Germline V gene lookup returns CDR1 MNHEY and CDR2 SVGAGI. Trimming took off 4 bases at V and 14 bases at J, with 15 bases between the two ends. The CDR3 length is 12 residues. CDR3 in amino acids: CASSCTGSSEFF. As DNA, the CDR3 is TGTGCCAGCAGTTGCACAGGGTCTTCCGAGTTCTTC.

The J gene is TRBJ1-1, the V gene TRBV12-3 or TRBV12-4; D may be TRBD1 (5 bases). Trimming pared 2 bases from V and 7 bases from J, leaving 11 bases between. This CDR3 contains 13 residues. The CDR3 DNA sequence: TGTGCCAGCAGTTTAAGCCGGGGCTATGAAGCTTTCTTT. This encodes CASSLSRGYEAFF.

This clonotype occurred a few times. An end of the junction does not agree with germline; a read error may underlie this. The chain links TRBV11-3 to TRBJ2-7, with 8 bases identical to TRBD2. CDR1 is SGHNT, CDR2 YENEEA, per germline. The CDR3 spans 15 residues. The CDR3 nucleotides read TGTGCCAGCAGCTTAGACACTAGCGGCCCCTATGAGCAGTACTTC. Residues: CASSLDTSGPYEQYF.